This T cell receptor beta chain was sequenced for a study of T cell changes during pregnancy in multiple sclerosis. Germline V gene sequence: CDR1 SQVTM, CDR2 ANQGSEA. V lost 3 bases, J lost 2 bases, and 4 bases stayed unmatched. The CDR3 length is 14 residues. Only in-frame clones appear in the TCRdb table, and some are missing; sequencing was by immunoSEQ multiplex PCR. This repertoire shows 60,000 to 75,000 clones, roughly 94% found once; its top ten account for approximately 1.5%. The rearrangement links TRBV29-1 to TRBJ2-1, with 7 bases identical to TRBD2. This clonotype originated in a female donor in good health, enrolled as a control in a pregnancy study. The material was peripheral blood, obtained in the second trimester of pregnancy. In DNA, the CDR3 is TGCAGCGTTGAGGGGGGGGAAACCTACAATGAGCAGTTCTTC. Translating gives CSVEGGETYNEQFF.